This record covers a single T cell receptor beta chain. The CDR3 runs 15 residues. V gave up 0 bases and J gave up 2 bases, with 7 bases separating them. The germline V gene has CDR1 SGHTA and CDR2 FQGNSA. The data belong to a study of T-cell reconstitution after alpha-beta-depleted transplantation in children. It was with unique molecular identifiers that the TCRbeta library was prepared. Each CDR3 protein is one row after TCRdb ran MiXCR on the PCR reads. The top ten clones hold more than 2% of a sample with about 500,000 distinct CDR3 sequences, 30% to 35% of them seen once. The clonotype originates from a human donor who donated a stem cell graft to a child with aplastic anemia. This chain uses TRBV7-2 with TRBJ2-2; no firm D call. The material sequenced was PBMCs from the stem cell graft donor, taken from the stem cell graft. CDR3: CASSLALLNTGELFF. CDR3 nucleotides: TGTGCCAGCAGCTTAGCCCTATTAAACACCGGGGAGCTGTTTTTT. The whole variable domain, remainder taken from reference TRBV7-2 and TRBJ2-2, is GAGVSQSPSNKVTEKGKDVELRCDPISGHTALYWYRQSLGQGLEFLIYFQGNSAPDKSGLPSDRFSAERTGGSVSTLTIQRTQQEDSAVYLCASSLALLNTGELFFGEGSRLTVL.